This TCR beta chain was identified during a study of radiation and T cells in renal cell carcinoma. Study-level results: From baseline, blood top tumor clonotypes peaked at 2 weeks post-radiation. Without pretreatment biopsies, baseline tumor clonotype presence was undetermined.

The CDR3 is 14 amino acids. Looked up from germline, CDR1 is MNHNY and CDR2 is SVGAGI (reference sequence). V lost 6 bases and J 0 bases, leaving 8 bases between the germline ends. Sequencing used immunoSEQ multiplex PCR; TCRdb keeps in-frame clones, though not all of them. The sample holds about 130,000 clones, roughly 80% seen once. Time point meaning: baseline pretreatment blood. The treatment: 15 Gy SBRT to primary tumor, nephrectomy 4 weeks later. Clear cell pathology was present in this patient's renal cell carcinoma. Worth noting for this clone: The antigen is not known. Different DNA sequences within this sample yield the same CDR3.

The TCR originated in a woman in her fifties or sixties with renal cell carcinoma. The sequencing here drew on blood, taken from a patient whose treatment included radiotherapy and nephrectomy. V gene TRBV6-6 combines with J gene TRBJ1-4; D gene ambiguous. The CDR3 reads CASRNGATNEKLFF. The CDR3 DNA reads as TGTGCCAGCAGAAACGGGGCAACTAATGAAAAACTGTTTTTT.